The clone carrying this T cell receptor beta chain was recorded once. In the original workflow: Estimation of nucleated cell counts relied on the amplification of reference gene primers. The data were produced by immunoSEQ multiplex PCR, yet TCRdb's version contains in-frame clones alone and is incomplete. D and trimming were read from the DNA, whereas the V and J calls and clone size are those reported in that table. The data show 160,000 or so clones, about four fifths seen once. This CDR3 is 13 amino acids long. Deletions cut 2 bases from V and 5 bases from J, with 8 bases between. CDR1 and CDR2 from the germline V gene are SEHNR and FQNEAQ (reference sequence). This sample stems from a study of blood T cell repertoires in COVID-19. Study summary: COVID-19 samples from acute and convalescent phases originated in the United States, Italy and Spain.

The sequence derives from a woman in her seventies with acute or convalescent COVID-19. V is TRBV7-9 and J is TRBJ2-3; tentative D call: TRBD1 (5 bases). Sequencing was performed on peripheral blood. The CDR3 loop reads CASSLRGVDTQYF. CDR3 in DNA: TGTGCCAGCAGCTTAAGGGGTGTAGATACGCAGTATTTT.